Considering frequency, the clone carrying this T cell receptor beta chain is medium-sized (0.01 to 0.1%). Its antigen is undetermined. This entry is derived from a study of CXCR3-negative and CXCR3-positive naive CD8 T cells. Overall study context: TRB reads totalled about 140 million, about 1.5 +/- 0.3 million per library. Notes on the study in general: With CXCR3 expression partially decreased after cryopreservation, most assays relied on fresh PBMCs. TRB CDR3 hydrophobicity was greater in CXCR3-positive naive cells than in CXCR3-negative naive cells. Naive cells, whether CXCR3-negative or CXCR3-positive, had similar TRBV-TRBJ usage, while memory cells differed.

Every individual CD8+ T cell subset underwent sorting in triplicate at under 350,000 cells apiece. The method, 5' RACE with UMI labels, was used to prepare the TRB cDNA libraries. TCRdb reprocessed the 5' RACE reads; each CDR3 protein has one entry and no DNA is given. Seen in this sample are more than 5,500 distinct CDR3 sequences; the ten most common clones hold over 1.5%. The CDR3 is 15 residues long. CDR1 is MNHNS, CDR2 SASEGT, per germline. The TCR comes from a human donor in good health. Some clones in this sample may be carry-over from other donors' samples. The chain couples TRBV6-1 to TRBJ1-2; TCRdb gives TRBD1 as the D gene, but with no DNA this cannot be confirmed. Sequencing used naive CXCR3+ CD8+ T cells from blood. The subset: CD45RO-CCR7+CD27+CD95- naive CD8+ T cells expressing CXCR3 (TNR3+). The CDR3 loop is CASSDPGTRLAGYTF.